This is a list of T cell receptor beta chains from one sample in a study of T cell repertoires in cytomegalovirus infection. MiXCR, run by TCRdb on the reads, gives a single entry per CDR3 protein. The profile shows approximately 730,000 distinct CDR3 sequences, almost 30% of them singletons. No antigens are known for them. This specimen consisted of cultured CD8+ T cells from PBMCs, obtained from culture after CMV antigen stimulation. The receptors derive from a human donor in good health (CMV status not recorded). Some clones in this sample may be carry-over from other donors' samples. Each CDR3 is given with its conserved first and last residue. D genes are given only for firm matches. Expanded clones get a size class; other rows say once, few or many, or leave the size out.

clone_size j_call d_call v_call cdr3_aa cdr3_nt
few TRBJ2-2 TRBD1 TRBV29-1 CSVLTGPRTGELFF TGCAGCGTTCTGACAGGGCCGCGGACCGGGGAGCTGTTTTTT
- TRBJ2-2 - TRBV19 CASSMASENTGELFF TGTGCCAGTAGTATGGCTAGCGAGAACACCGGGGAGCTGTTTTTT
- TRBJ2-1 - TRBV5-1 CASSPPGGPLGYEQFF TGCGCCAGCTCCCCGCCGGGGGGCCCCCTCGGGTATGAGCAGTTCTTC
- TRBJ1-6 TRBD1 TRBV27 CASSTRDRWHSPLHF TGTGCCAGCAGTACTCGGGACAGGTGGCATTCACCCCTCCACTTT
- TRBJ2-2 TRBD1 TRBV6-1 CASSEWVRQGTGELFF TGTGCCAGCAGTGAGTGGGTTCGACAGGGGACCGGGGAGCTGTTTTTT
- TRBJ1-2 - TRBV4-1 CASSQGGETYGYTF TGCGCCAGCAGCCAAGGGGGGGAGACCTATGGCTACACCTTC
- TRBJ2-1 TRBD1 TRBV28 CASRSTGVDYNEQFF TGTGCCAGCAGGTCGACAGGGGTAGATTACAATGAGCAGTTCTTC
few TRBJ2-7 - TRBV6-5 CASNSQGMEANEQYF TGTGCCAGCAACTCCCAGGGGATGGAGGCGAACGAGCAGTACTTC
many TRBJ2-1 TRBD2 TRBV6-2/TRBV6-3 CASSWGGVGNEQFF TGTGCCAGCAGTTGGGGGGGGGTAGGCAATGAGCAGTTCTTC
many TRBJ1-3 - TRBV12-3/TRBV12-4 CASSLLSGNTIYF TGTGCCAGCAGTTTGCTCTCTGGAAACACCATATATTTT
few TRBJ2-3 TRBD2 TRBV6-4 CASSEKPGGQDTQYF TGTGCCAGCAGTGAAAAACCGGGGGGGCAAGATACGCAGTATTTT
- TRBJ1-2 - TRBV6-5 CASSFSLQGLGNYGYTF TGTGCCAGCAGTTTTTCTCTACAGGGCTTGGGGAACTATGGCTACACCTTC
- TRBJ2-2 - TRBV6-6 CASIDWRYAGELFF TGTGCCAGCATAGACTGGCGGTACGCCGGGGAGCTGTTTTTT